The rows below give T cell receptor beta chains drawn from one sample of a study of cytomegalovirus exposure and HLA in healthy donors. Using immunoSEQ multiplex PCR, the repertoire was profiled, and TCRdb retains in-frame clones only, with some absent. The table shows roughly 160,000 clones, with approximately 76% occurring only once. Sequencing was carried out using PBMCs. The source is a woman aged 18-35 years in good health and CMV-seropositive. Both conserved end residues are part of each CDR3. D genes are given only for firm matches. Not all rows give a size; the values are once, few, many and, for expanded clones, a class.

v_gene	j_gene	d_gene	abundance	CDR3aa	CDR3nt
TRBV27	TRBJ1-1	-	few	CASSQARGNLNTEAFF	TGTGCCAGCAGTCAAGCTCGGGGGAATCTGAACACTGAAGCTTTCTTT
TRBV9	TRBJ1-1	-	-	CASSVGEVNTEAFF	TGTGCCAGCAGCGTAGGGGAGGTGAACACTGAAGCTTTCTTT
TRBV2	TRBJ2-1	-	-	CASSDRTIPYNEQFF	TGTGCCAGCAGTGACCGGACTATACCCTACAATGAGCAGTTCTTC
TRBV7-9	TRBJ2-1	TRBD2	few	CASSPTRTSVHEQFF	TGTGCCAGCAGCCCCACCCGGACTAGCGTGCATGAGCAGTTCTTC
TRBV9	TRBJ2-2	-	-	CVSSQRPRGGFGELFF	TGTGTCAGCAGCCAAAGGCCTCGGGGTGGTTTCGGGGAGCTGTTTTTT
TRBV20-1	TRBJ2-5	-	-	CSAIEETQYF	TGCAGTGCTATCGAAGAGACCCAGTACTTC
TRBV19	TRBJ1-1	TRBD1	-	CASGDRRDTEAFF	TGTGCCAGCGGGGACAGGAGGGATACTGAAGCTTTCTTT
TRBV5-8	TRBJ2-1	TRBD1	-	CASSRLWTGPYNEQFF	TGTGCCAGCAGCCGTTTATGGACAGGGCCCTACAATGAGCAGTTCTTC
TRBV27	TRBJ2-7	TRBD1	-	CASSLSGTAYEQYF	TGTGCCAGCAGTTTATCCGGGACAGCCTACGAGCAGTACTTC
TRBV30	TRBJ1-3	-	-	CAWSVARTPHSGNTIYF	TGTGCCTGGAGTGTCGCCCGGACTCCCCACTCTGGAAACACCATATATTTT